Following are 7 T cell receptor beta chains from one sample sequenced in a study of cytomegalovirus exposure and HLA in healthy donors. In the PCR, 60 Vbeta and 13 Jbeta primers were used. This table comes from immunoSEQ multiplex PCR, and its TCRdb copy is limited to in-frame clones, with some not included. The sample consists of approximately 180,000 clones, roughly 73% of them appearing once. The material sequenced was PBMCs. The receptors originated from a woman aged 25 to 39 in good health and CMV-seronegative.

The chain is built from TRBV6-4 and TRBJ2-5, with 7 bases identical to TRBD1. Losses at the gene ends were 6 bases for V and 2 bases for J; bases not matched to a gene: 9. This CDR3 is 15 amino acids long. The germline CDR1 and CDR2 sequences are MRHNA and SNTAGT. The CDR3 region is CASSLPGGEQETQYF. The CDR3 bases are TGTGCCAGCAGCCTCCCAGGGGGTGAGCAAGAGACCCAGTACTTC.

The CDR3 sequence: CASSRRVGELFF. CDR3 sequence (DNA): TGTGCCAGCAGCCGGAGGGTCGGGGAGCTGTTTTTT. This rearrangement joins TRBV5-6 to TRBJ2-2, with D perhaps TRBD2 (6 bases). The CDR3 loop spans 12 amino acids. Looked up from germline, CDR1 is SGHDT and CDR2 is YYEEEE. V lost 4 bases to trimming and J lost 7 bases, with 8 bases between them.

The CDR3 loop is CASSELAGGALGDTQYF. CDR3 DNA: TGTGCCAGCAGTGAACTGGCGGGGGGCGCCCTGGGAGATACGCAGTATTTT. This chain links TRBV2 with TRBJ2-3, with 8 positions matching TRBD2. Germline CDR1 SNHLY, CDR2 FYNNEI. The V and J ends lost 2 bases and 5 bases, in that order; junction bases with no gene match: 12. CDR3 length: 17 residues.

CDR3 loop: CASAAQGKGNGELFF. In DNA, the CDR3 is TGTGCCAGCGCAGCACAGGGAAAGGGGAACGGGGAGCTGTTTTTT. This sequence joins TRBV27 and TRBJ2-2; a possible D gene is TRBD1 (6 bases). The ends were cut back, 8 bases at V and 7 bases at J, with 20 bases in the middle. CDR1 MNHEY and CDR2 SMNVEV come from the germline V gene (reference sequence). The CDR3 is 15 residues long.

This chain joins TRBV7-9 and TRBJ1-2; D unclear. Germline loops: CDR1 SEHNR, CDR2 FQNEAQ (reference sequence). Trimming left V 2 bases short and J 4 bases short, with 14 bases between. The CDR3 runs to 15 residues. CDR3 loop: CASSLSGSTGYGYTF. CDR3 coding DNA: TGTGCCAGCAGCTTATCCGGCAGTACGGGCTATGGCTACACCTTC.

The rearrangement uses TRBV2 and TRBJ2-4, with 9 bases lining up with TRBD2. The germline V gene has CDR1 SNHLY and CDR2 FYNNEI. V shed 9 bases and J 0 bases; nucleotides not matched to a gene: 3. CDR3 size: 14 residues. The DNA of the CDR3 is TGTGCCAGTTTAGCGGGGGTAGCCAAAAACATTCAGTACTTC. Residues: CASLAGVAKNIQYF.

This clone came up a few times. The chain employs TRBV27 and TRBJ1-2; tentative D call: TRBD1 (5 bases). The CDR3 totals 13 residues. CDR1 and CDR2 from the germline V gene are MNHEY and SMNVEV (reference sequence). Trimming shortened V by 3 bases and J by 3 bases, and 8 bases separated the two germline ends. The CDR3 sequence: CASSFGGDYGYTF. In DNA form, the CDR3 reads TGTGCCAGCAGTTTCGGGGGAGACTATGGCTACACCTTC.